This T cell receptor (beta chain) came from a study of cytomegalovirus exposure and HLA in healthy donors. CDR1 is SNHLY, CDR2 FYNNEI, per germline. Unmatched junction bases numbered 6, after V lost 2 bases and J lost 11 bases. CDR3 length equals 13 residues. In the PCR, 60 Vbeta and 13 Jbeta primers were used. The assay was immunoSEQ multiplex PCR, and TCRdb's table has in-frame clones only and misses some. The sample data list over 100,000 clones. The sequencing sample was made of PBMCs. The clonotype originates from a man aged 30 to 39 in good health and CMV-seronegative. The chain is built from TRBV2 and TRBJ2-5; the match to TRBD2 covers 9 bases. The CDR3 reads CASSEPSGAWQYF. CDR3 nucleotides: TGTGCCAGCAGTGAACCTAGCGGGGCGTGGCAGTACTTC.